What follows is one TCR beta chain and its context. Its target is not known. These data belong to a study of tumor-infiltrating lymphocytes in primary liver carcinoma. Study-wide background: Ages ranged from 30 to 69, with HCC or mixed HCC-cholangiocarcinoma. Study conclusions and caveats: Tumor-adjacent and tumor-blood pairs displayed less overlap than did pairs of tumor regions.

Germline DNA was also extracted, with blood RNA taken from unsorted whole blood. Germline loops: CDR1 SGHNT, CDR2 YYREEE (reference sequence). The length of the CDR3 is 14 residues. Trimming removed 3 bases from V and 6 bases from J; junction bases left unmatched: 3. TCR beta cDNA came from about 450 ng total RNA, primed with a constant-region primer. Three nested multiplex PCR rounds, a slightly modified ARM-PCR, produced the libraries for TCR beta. Use of TRBV1-TRBV30 forward primers with a C-beta reverse primer characterized the first two PCR rounds, which lasted approximately 11 cycles each. Via MiXCR, TCRdb re-called the multiplex PCR reads, giving one row per CDR3 protein. This sample has around 330,000 distinct CDR3 sequences, with 45% to 70% found just once.

The receptor's source is a woman between 25 and 40 years old with primary liver carcinoma and hepatitis B virus infection. The sample taken for sequencing was peripheral blood. The chain employs TRBV5-4 and TRBJ2-7; 13 nucleotides align to TRBD2. The DNA for the CDR3 is TGTGCCAGCAGCTCTAGGACTAGCGGGAGCGAGCAGTACTTC. This encodes CASSSRTSGSEQYF.